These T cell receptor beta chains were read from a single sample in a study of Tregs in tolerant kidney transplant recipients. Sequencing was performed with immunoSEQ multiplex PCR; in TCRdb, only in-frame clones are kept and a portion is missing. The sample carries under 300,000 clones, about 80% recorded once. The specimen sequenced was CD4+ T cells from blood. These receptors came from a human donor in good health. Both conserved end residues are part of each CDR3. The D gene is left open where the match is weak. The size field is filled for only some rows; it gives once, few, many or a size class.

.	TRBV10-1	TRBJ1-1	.	CASRDSLNTEAFF	TGCGCCAGCAGAGACAGTTTGAACACTGAAGCTTTCTTT
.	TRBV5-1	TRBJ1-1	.	CASSLTGNTEAFF	TGCGCCAGCAGCTTAACAGGTAACACTGAAGCTTTCTTT
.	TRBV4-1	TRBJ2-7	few	CASSQQGRIPYEQYF	TGCGCCAGCAGCCAACAAGGGCGGATACCCTACGAGCAGTACTTC
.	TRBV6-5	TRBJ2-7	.	CASSSPPWGEYF	TGTGCCAGCAGTTCTCCACCATGGGGGGAGTACTTC
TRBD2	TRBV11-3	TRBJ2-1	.	CASSLVAGVNNEQFF	TGTGCCAGCAGCTTAGTGGCGGGAGTGAACAATGAGCAGTTCTTC
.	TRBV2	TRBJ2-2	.	CASSTSGAGVNGELFF	TGTGCCAGCAGTACAAGCGGGGCAGGGGTGAACGGGGAGCTGTTTTTT
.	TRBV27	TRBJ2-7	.	CASSLMGEQYF	TGTGCCAGCAGTTTAATGGGCGAGCAGTACTTC
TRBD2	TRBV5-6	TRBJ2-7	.	CASSMGTSYEQYF	TGTGCCAGCAGCATGGGGACTAGCTACGAGCAGTACTTC
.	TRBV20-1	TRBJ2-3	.	CSAPARDTQYF	TGCAGTGCGCCCGCCAGAGATACGCAGTATTTT
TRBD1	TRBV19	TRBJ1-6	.	CASSGRGQGNSPLHF	TGTGCCAGTAGTGGACGGGGACAGGGGAATTCACCCCTCCACTTT
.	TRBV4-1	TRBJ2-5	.	CASSPEVLPLGGETQYF	TGCGCCAGCAGCCCCGAGGTCCTCCCCTTGGGCGGAGAGACCCAGTACTTC
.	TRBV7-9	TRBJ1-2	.	CASSFGTGDYGYTF	TGTGCCAGCAGCTTTGGGACGGGGGACTATGGCTACACCTTC
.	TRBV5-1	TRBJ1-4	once	CASSPTGGSEKLFF	TGCGCCAGCAGCCCGACAGGAGGGTCTGAAAAACTGTTTTTT
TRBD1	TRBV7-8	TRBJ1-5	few	CASSSWTGDTDQPQHF	TGTGCCAGCAGCTCATGGACAGGGGATACAGATCAGCCCCAGCATTTT
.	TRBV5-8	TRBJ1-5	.	CASSLGGYSNQPQHF	TGTGCCAGCAGCTTGGGGGGATATAGCAATCAGCCCCAGCATTTT
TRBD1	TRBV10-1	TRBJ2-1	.	CASSEPSRDRGPGNEQFF	TGCGCCAGCAGTGAGCCGTCACGGGACAGGGGGCCCGGCAATGAGCAGTTCTTC
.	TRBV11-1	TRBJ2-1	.	CASSLAVAARGYNEQFF	TGTGCCAGCAGCTTAGCGGTAGCGGCCAGGGGATACAATGAGCAGTTCTTC
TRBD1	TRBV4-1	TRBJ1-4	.	CASSQTGQGAPNEKLFF	TGCGCCAGCAGCCAAACAGGACAGGGGGCGCCTAATGAAAAACTGTTTTTT
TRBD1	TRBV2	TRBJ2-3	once	CASSFRTGETDTQYF	TGTGCCAGCAGTTTTCGGACAGGGGAGACAGATACGCAGTATTTT
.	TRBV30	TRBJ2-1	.	CAWRSDKGGPYNEQFF	TGTGCCTGGAGGAGTGACAAGGGGGGGCCCTACAATGAGCAGTTCTTC
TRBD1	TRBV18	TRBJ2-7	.	CASSDGTGIYEQYF	TGTGCCAGCTCAGACGGGACAGGGATCTACGAGCAGTACTTC
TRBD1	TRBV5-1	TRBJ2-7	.	CASSSTGGSYEQYF	TGCGCCAGCAGCTCCACAGGGGGATCCTACGAGCAGTACTTC
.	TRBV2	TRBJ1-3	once	CASSQTGTQGNTIYF	TGTGCCAGCAGCCAAACCGGGACACAAGGAAACACCATATATTTT
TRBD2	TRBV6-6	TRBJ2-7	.	CASKLAGDYEQYF	TGTGCCAGCAAATTAGCGGGAGATTACGAGCAGTACTTC
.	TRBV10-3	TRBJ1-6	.	CAIRGGIFNSPLHF	TGTGCCATCAGGGGGGGTATTTTTAATTCACCCCTCCACTTT
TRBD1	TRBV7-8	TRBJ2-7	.	CASSFFTGGPYEQYF	TGTGCCAGCAGCTTTTTTACAGGGGGCCCCTACGAGCAGTACTTC
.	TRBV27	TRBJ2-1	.	CASSLGSRLEQFF	TGTGCCAGCAGTTTAGGATCCAGACTTGAGCAGTTCTTC